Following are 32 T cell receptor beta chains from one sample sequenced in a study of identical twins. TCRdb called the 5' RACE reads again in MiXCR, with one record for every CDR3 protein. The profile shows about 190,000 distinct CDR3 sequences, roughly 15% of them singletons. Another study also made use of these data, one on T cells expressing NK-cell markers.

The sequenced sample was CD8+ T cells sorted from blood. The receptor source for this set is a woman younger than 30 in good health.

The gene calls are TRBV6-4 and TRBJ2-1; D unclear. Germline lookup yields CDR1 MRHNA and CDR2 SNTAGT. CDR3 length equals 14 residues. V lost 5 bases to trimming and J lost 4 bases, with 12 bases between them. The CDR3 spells CASSYSDGYNEQFF. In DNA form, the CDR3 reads TGTGCCAGCAGTTATTCGGACGGGTACAATGAGCAGTTCTTC.

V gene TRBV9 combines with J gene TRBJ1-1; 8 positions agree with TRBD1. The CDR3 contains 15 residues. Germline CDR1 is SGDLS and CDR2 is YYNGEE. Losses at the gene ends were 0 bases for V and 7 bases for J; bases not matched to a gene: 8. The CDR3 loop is CASSVAVAGGNEAFF. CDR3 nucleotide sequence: TGTGCCAGCAGCGTAGCTGTGGCAGGGGGCAATGAAGCTTTCTTT.

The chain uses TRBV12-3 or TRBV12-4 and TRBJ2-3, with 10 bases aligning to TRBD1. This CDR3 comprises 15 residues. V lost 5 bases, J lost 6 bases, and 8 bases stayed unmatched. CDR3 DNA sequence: TGTGCCAGCAGTCCGGGACAGGGGTATTCGGATACGCAGTATTTT. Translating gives CASSPGQGYSDTQYF.

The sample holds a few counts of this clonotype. The chain's CDR3 is CSARGTTNTGELFF. In DNA, the CDR3 is TGCAGTGCTAGGGGGACAACGAACACCGGGGAGCTGTTTTTT. This chain links TRBV20-1 with TRBJ2-2; D might be TRBD1 (6 bases). The CDR3 runs to 14 residues. Trimming pared 3 bases from V and 0 bases from J, leaving 8 bases between. CDR1 DFQATT and CDR2 SNEGSKA come from the germline V gene (reference sequence).

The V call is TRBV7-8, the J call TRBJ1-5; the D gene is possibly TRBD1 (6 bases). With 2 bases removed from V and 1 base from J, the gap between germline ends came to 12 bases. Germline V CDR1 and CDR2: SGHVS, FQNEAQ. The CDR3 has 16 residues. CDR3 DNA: TGTGCCAGCAGCTTACTTAGGACAGTCAGCAATCAGCCCCAGCATTTT. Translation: CASSLLRTVSNQPQHF.

CDR3 loop: CASSLGTFLGLETQYF. The DNA of the CDR3 is TGTGCCAGCAGCTTGGGGACATTTTTGGGCTTGGAGACCCAGTACTTC. V gene TRBV5-6 combines with J gene TRBJ2-5; weak D call: TRBD1 (5 bases). Germline assignment: CDR1 SGHDT and CDR2 YYEEEE. The CDR3 is 16 amino acids. V lost 0 bases and J lost 5, with 17 bases in between.

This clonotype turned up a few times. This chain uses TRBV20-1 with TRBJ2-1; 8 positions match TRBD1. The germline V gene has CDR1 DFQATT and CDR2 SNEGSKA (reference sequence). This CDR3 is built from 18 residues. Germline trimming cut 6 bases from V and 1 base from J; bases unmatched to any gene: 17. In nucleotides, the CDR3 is TGCAGTGCCCCCGGGGGACAGGTAGGACAAGGGTCCTACAATGAGCAGTTCTTC. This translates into CSAPGGQVGQGSYNEQFF.

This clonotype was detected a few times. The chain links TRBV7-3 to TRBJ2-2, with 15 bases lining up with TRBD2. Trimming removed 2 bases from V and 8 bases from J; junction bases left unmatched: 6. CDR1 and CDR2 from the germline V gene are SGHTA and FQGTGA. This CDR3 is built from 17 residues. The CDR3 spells CASSLSGLAGGRGELFF. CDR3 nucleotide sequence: TGTGCCAGCAGCTTATCTGGACTAGCGGGGGGGCGAGGGGAGCTGTTTTTT.

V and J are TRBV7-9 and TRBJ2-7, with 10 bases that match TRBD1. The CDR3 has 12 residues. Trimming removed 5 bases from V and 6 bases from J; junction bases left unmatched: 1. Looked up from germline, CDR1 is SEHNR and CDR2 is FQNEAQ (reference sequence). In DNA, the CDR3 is TGTGCCAGCAGCGGGACAGGGGCCGAGCAGTACTTC. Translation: CASSGTGAEQYF.

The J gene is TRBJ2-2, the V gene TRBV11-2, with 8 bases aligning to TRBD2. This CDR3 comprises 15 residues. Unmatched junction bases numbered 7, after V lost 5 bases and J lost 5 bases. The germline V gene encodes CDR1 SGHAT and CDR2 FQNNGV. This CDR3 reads CASSPGLGKTGELFF. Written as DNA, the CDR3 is TGTGCCAGCAGCCCGGGACTAGGGAAGACCGGGGAGCTGTTTTTT.

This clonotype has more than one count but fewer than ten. The DNA of the CDR3 is TGTGCCAGCAGTTTATCTTCCCAGGGGGCTAACTATGGCTACACCTTC. It translates to CASSLSSQGANYGYTF. The chain is built from TRBV27 and TRBJ1-2; 7 positions agree with TRBD1. The germline V gene has CDR1 MNHEY and CDR2 SMNVEV (reference sequence). The CDR3 has 16 amino acids. V shed 0 bases and J 0 bases; nucleotides not matched to a gene: 4.

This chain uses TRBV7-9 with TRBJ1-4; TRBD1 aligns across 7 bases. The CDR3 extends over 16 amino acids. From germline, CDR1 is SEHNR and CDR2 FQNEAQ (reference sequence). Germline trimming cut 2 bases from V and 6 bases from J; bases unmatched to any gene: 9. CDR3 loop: CASSLHPGQTHEKLFF. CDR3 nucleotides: TGTGCCAGCAGCTTACATCCGGGACAGACTCATGAAAAACTGTTTTTT. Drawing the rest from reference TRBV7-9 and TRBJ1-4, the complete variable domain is DTGVSQNPRHKITKRGQNVTFRCDPISEHNRLYWYRQTLGQGPEFLTYFQNEAQLEKSRLLSDRFSAERPKGSFSTLEIQRTEQGDSAMYLCASSLHPGQTHEKLFFGSGTQLSVL.

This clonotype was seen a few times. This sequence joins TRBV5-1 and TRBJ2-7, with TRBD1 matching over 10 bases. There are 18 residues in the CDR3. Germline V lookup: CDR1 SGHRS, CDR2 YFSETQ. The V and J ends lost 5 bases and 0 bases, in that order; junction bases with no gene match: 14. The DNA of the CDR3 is TGCGCCAGCAGTGGCGCCGGGACAGGGGCCGTATACTCCTACGAGCAGTACTTC. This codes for CASSGAGTGAVYSYEQYF. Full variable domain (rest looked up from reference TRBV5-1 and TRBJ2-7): KAGVTQTPRYLIKTRGQQVTLSCSPISGHRSVSWYQQTPGQGLQFLFEYFSETQRNKGNFPGRFSGRQFSNSRSEMNVSTLELGDSALYLCASSGAGTGAVYSYEQYFGPGTRLTVT.

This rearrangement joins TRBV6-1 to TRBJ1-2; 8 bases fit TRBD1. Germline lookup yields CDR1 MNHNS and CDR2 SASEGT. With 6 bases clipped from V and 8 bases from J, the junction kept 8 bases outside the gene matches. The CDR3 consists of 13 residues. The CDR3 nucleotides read TGTGCCAGCAGGACAGGGGCCTCTGAGGGCTACACCTTC. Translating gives CASRTGASEGYTF.

CDR3 nucleotide sequence: TGTGCCAGTCTTACTAGCGGGGGGGCGAACACCGGGGAGCTGTTTTTT. This translates into CASLTSGGANTGELFF. V gene TRBV6-1 combines with J gene TRBJ2-2; TRBD2 matches at 13 bases. Germline V lookup: CDR1 MNHNS, CDR2 SASEGT. J lost 0 bases, V lost 9 bases, and 4 bases had no gene match. This CDR3 spans 16 amino acids.

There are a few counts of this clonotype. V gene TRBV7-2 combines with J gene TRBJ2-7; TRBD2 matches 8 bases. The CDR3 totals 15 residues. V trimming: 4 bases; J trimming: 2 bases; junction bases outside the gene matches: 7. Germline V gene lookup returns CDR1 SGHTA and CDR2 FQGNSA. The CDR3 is CASSSLAGYTYEQYF. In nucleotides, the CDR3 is TGTGCCAGCAGCTCTCTAGCGGGTTATACCTACGAGCAGTACTTC.

CDR3 sequence reads: CASSLEDSAYVAFF. Written as DNA, the CDR3 is TGTGCCAGCAGCTTGGAAGATAGCGCCTATGTAGCTTTCTTT. The chain employs TRBV5-4 and TRBJ1-1; D ambiguous. Trimming stripped 0 bases from V and 10 bases from J, with 16 bases between. Germline CDR1 is SGHNT and CDR2 is YYREEE (reference sequence). The CDR3 has 14 amino acids.

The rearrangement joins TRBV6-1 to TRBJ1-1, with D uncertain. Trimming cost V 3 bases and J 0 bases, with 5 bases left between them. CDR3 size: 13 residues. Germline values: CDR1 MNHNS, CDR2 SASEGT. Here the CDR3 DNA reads TGTGCCAGCAGTGACGGAATGAACACTGAAGCTTTCTTT. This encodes CASSDGMNTEAFF.

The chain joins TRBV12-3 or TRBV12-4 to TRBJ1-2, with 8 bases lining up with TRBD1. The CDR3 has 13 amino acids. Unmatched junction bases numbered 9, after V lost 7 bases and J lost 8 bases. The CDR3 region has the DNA TGTGCCAGCAATCCCTCCGGGACAGGAGGCTACACCTTC. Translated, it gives CASNPSGTGGYTF.

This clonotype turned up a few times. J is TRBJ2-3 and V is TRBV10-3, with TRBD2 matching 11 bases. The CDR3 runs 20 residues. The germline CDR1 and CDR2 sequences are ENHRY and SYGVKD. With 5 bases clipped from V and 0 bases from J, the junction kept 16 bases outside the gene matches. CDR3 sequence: CAISSRPPSGRTYSTDTQYF. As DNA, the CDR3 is TGTGCCATCAGTTCCAGGCCCCCTAGCGGGAGGACCTATAGCACAGATACGCAGTATTTT.

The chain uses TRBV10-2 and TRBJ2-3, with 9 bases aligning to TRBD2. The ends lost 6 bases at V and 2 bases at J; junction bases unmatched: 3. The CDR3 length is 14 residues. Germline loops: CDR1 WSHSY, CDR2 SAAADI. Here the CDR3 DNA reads TGCGCCAGCAGGAGCGGGGGGTACACAGATACGCAGTATTTT. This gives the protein CASRSGGYTDTQYF.

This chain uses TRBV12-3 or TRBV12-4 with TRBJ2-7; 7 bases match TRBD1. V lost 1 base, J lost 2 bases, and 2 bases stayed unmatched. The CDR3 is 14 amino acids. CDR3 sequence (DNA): TGTGCCAGCAGTTTAGACGGGACAGCCTACGAGCAGTACTTC. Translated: CASSLDGTAYEQYF.

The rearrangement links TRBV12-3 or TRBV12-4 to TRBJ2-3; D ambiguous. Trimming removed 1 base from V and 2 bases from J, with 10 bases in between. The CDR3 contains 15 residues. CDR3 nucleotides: TGTGCCAGCAGTTTAGGTCAAGGTGACACAGATACGCAGTATTTT. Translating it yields CASSLGQGDTDTQYF.

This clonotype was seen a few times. CDR3 in amino acids: CASSPTLYEQFF. The CDR3 bases are TGTGCCAGCAGTCCCACTTTGTATGAGCAGTTCTTC. The rearrangement links TRBV12-3 or TRBV12-4 to TRBJ2-1; D is undetermined. Trimming stripped 5 bases from V and 8 bases from J, with 10 bases between. The CDR3 sequence is 12 residues long.

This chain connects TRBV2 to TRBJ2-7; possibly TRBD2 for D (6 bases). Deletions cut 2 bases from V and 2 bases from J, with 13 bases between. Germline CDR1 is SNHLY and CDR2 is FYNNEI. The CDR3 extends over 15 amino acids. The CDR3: CASSEWGDGTYEQYF. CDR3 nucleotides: TGTGCCAGCAGTGAATGGGGGGACGGAACCTACGAGCAGTACTTC.

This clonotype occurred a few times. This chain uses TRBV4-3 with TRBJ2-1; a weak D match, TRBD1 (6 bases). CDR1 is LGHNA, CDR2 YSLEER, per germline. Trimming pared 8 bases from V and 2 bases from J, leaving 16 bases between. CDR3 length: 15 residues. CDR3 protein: CASAGDPTPYNEQFF. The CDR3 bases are TGCGCCAGCGCAGGGGACCCGACCCCCTACAATGAGCAGTTCTTC.

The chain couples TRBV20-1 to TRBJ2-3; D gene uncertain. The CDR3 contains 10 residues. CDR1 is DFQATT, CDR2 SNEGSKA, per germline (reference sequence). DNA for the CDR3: TGCAGCCAGGGCACAGATACGCAGTATTTT. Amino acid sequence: CSQGTDTQYF.

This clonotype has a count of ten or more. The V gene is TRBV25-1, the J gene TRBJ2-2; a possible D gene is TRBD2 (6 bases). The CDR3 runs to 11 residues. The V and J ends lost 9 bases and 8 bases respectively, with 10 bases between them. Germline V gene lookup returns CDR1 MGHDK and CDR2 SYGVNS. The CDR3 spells CASGRSGELFF. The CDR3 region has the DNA TGTGCCAGTGGGAGGAGTGGGGAGCTGTTTTTT. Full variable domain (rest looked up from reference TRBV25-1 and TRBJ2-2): EADIYQTPRYLVIGTGKKITLECSQTMGHDKMYWYQQDPGMELHLIHYSYGVNSTEKGDLSSESTVSRIRTEHFPLTLESARPSHTSQYLCASGRSGELFFGEGSRLTVL.

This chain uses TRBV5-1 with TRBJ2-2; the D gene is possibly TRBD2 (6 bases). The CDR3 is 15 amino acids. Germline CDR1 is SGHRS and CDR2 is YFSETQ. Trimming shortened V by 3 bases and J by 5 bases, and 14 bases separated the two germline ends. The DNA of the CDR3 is TGCGCCAGCAGCTACGCGGGGTCGTGGACCGGGGAGCTGTTTTTT. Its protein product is CASSYAGSWTGELFF.

The CDR3 coding sequence is TGCGCCAGCAGCTTAGGGGAGGAGGAGCAGTACTTC. Its protein is CASSLGEEEQYF. The genes are TRBV5-1 and TRBJ2-7; possibly TRBD2 for D (6 bases). Germline CDR1 SGHRS, CDR2 YFSETQ. Trimming pared 2 bases from V and 7 bases from J, leaving 10 bases between. This CDR3 comprises 12 residues. The whole variable domain, remainder taken from reference TRBV5-1 and TRBJ2-7, is KAGVTQTPRYLIKTRGQQVTLSCSPISGHRSVSWYQQTPGQGLQFLFEYFSETQRNKGNFPGRFSGRQFSNSRSEMNVSTLELGDSALYLCASSLGEEEQYFGPGTRLTVT.

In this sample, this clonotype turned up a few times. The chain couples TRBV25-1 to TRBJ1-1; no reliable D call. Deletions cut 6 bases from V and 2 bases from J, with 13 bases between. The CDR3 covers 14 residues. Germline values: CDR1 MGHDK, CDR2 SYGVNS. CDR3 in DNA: TGTGCCAGCAGAAAATTCGGGCTAAACACTGAAGCTTTCTTT. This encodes CASRKFGLNTEAFF.

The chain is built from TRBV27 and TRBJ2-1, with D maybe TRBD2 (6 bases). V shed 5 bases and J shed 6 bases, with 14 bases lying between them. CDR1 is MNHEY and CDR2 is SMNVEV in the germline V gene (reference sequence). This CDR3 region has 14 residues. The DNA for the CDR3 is TGTGCCAGCAGTGCGGGACTTGAACGCAATGAGCAGTTCTTC. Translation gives CASSAGLERNEQFF.